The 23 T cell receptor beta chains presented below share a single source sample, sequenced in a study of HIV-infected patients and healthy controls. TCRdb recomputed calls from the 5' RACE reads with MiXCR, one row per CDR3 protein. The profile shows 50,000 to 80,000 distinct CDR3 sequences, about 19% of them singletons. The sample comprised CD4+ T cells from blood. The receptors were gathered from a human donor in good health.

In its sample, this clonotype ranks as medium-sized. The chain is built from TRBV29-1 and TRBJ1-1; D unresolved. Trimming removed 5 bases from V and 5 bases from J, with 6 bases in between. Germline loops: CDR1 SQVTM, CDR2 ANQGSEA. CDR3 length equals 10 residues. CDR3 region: CSVYLTEAFF. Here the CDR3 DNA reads TGCAGCGTTTATTTGACTGAAGCTTTCTTT.

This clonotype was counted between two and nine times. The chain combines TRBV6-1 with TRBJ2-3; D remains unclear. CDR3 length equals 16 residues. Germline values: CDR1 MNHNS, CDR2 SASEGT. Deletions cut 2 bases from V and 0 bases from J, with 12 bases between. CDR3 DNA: TGTGCCAGCAGTGAACAGCCCCCAACAAGCACAGATACGCAGTATTTT. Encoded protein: CASSEQPPTSTDTQYF.

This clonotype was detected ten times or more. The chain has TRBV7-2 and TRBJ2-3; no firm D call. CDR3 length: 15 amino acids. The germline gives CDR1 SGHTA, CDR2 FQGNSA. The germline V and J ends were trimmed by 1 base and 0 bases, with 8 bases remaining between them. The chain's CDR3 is CASSLVQLSTDTQYF. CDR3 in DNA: TGTGCCAGCAGCTTAGTTCAGTTAAGCACAGATACGCAGTATTTT.

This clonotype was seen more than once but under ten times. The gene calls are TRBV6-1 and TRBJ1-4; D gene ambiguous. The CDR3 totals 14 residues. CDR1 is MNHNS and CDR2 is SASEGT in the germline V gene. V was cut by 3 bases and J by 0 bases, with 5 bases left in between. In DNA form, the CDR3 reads TGTGCCAGCAGTGACCAACCAACTAATGAAAAACTGTTTTTT. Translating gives CASSDQPTNEKLFF.

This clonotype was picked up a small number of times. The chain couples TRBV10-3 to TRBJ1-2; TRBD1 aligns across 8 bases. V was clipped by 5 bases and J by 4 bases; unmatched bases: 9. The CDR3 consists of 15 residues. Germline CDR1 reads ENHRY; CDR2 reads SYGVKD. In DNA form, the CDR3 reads TGTGCCATCAGTTCCGGACAGGGTAACAGCTATGGCTACACCTTC. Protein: CAISSGQGNSYGYTF.

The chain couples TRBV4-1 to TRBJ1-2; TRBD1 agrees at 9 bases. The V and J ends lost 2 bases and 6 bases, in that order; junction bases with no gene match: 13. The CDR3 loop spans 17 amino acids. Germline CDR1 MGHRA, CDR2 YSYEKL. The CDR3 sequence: CASSQTALVGTGNGYTF. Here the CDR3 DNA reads TGCGCCAGCAGCCAAACGGCCTTGGTGGGGACAGGGAATGGCTACACCTTC.

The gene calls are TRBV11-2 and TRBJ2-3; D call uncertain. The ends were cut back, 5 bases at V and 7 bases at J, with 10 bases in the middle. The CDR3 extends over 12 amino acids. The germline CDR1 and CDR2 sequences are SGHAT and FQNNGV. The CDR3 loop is CASSPRVHTQYF. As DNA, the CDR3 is TGTGCCAGCAGCCCCCGTGTCCATACGCAGTATTTT. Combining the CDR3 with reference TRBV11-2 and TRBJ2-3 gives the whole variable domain EAGVAQSPRYKIIEKRQSVAFWCNPISGHATLYWYQQILGQGPKLLIQFQNNGVVDDSQLPKDRFSAERLKGVDSTLKIQPAKLEDSAVYLCASSPRVHTQYFGPGTRLTVL.

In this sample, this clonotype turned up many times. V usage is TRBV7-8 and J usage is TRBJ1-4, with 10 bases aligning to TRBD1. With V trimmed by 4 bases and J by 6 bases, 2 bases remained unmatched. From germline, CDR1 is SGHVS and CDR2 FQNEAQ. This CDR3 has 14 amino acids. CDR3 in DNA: TGTGCCAGCAGCTCAGGACAGGGGGATGAAAAACTGTTTTTT. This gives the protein CASSSGQGDEKLFF.

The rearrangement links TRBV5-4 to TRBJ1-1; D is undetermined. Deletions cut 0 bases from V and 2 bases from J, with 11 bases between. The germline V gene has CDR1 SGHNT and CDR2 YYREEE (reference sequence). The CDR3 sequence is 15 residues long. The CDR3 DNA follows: TGTGCCAGCAGCTTGGTTCCAGAACAAAACACTGAAGCTTTCTTT. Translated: CASSLVPEQNTEAFF.

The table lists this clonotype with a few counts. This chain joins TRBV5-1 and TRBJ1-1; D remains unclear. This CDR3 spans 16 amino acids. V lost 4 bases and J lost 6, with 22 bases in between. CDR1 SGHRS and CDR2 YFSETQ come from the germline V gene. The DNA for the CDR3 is TGCGCCAGCAGCGGCGGGGTCTCAGTCCGGAGAGCTGAAGCTTTCTTT. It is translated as CASSGGVSVRRAEAFF. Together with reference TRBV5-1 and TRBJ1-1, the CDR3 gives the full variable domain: KAGVTQTPRYLIKTRGQQVTLSCSPISGHRSVSWYQQTPGQGLQFLFEYFSETQRNKGNFPGRFSGRQFSNSRSEMNVSTLELGDSALYLCASSGGVSVRRAEAFFGQGTRLTVV.

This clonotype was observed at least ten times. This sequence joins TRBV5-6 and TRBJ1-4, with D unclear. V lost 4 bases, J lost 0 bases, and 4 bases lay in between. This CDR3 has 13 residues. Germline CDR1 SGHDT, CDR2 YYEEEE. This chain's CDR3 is CASSLATNEKLFF. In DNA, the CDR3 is TGTGCCAGCAGCCTAGCAACTAATGAAAAACTGTTTTTT.

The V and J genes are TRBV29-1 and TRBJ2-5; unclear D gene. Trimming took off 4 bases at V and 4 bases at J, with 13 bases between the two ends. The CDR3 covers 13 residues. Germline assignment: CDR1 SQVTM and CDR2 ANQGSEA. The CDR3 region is CSVGYEARETQYF. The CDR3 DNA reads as TGCAGCGTTGGTTATGAGGCGCGAGAGACCCAGTACTTC.

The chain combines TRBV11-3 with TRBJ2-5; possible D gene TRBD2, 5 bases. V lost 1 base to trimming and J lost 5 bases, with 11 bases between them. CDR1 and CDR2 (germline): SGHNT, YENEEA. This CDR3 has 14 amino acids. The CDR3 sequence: CASSLGAARETQYF. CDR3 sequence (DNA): TGTGCCAGCAGCTTAGGAGCGGCTCGCGAGACCCAGTACTTC.

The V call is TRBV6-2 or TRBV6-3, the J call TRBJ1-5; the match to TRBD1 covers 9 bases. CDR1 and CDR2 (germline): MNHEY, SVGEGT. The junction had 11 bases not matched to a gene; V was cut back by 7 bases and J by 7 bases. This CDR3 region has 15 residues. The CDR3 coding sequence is TGTGCCAGCACCCACACAGGGGGCCCGGGACAGCCCCAGCATTTT. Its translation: CASTHTGGPGQPQHF.

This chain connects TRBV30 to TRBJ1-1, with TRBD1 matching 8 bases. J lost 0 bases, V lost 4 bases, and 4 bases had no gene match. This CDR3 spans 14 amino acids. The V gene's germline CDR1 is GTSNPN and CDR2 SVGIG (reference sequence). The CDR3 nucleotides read TGTGCCTGGAAGCTACAGGGGGTGAACACTGAAGCTTTCTTT. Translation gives CAWKLQGVNTEAFF. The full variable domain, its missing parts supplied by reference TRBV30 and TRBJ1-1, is SQTIHQWPATLVQPVGSPLSLECTVEGTSNPNLYWYRQAAGRGLQLLFYSVGIGQISSEVPQNLSASRPQDRQFILSSKKLLLSDSGFYLCAWKLQGVNTEAFFGQGTRLTVV.

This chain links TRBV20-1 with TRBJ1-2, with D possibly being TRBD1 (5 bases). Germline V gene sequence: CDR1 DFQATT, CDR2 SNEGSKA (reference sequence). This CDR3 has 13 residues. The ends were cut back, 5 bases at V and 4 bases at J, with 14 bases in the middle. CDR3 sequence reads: CSAAPGRIYGYTF. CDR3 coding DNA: TGCAGTGCTGCGCCGGGACGCATCTATGGCTACACCTTC.

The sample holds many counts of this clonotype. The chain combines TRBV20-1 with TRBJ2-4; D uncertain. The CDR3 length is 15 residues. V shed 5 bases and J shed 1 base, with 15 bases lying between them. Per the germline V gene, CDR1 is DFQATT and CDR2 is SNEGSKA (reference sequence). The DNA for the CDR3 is TGCAGTGCTGACATCGGTTGGGGTGCCAAAAACATTCAGTACTTC. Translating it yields CSADIGWGAKNIQYF.

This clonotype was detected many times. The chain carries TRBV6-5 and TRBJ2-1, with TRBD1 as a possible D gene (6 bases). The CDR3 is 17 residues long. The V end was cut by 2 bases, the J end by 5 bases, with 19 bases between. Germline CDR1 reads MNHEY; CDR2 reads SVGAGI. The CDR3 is CASSYREGRSGDNEQFF. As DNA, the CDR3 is TGTGCCAGCAGTTACCGCGAAGGGCGGTCAGGGGACAATGAGCAGTTCTTC.

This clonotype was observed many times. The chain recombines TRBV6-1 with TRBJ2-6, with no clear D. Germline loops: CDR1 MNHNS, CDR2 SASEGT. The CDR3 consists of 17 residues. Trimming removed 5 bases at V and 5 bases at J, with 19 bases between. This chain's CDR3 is CASSPTHSRTWANVLTF. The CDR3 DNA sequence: TGTGCCAGCAGTCCCACTCACAGTCGAACCTGGGCCAACGTCCTGACTTTC.

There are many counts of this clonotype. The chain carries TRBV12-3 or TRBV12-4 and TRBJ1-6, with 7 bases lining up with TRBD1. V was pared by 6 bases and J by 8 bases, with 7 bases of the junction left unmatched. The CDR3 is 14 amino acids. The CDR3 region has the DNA TGTGCCAGCAGGGGGGGGACAGAGTATTCACCCCTCCACTTT. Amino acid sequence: CASRGGTEYSPLHF.

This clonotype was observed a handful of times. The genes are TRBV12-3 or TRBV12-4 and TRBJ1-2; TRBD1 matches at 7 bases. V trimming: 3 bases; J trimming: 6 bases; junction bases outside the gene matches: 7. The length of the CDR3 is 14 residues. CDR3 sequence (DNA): TGTGCCAGCAGTTTGACAGGGAGGCGTAATGGCTACACCTTC. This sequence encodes CASSLTGRRNGYTF.

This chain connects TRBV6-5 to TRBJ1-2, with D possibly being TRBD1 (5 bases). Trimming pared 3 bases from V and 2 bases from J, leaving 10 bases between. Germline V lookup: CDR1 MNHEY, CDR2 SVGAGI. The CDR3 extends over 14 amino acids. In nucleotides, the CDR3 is TGTGCCAGCAGTTATCGACAGACCAACTATGGCTACACCTTC. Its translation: CASSYRQTNYGYTF.

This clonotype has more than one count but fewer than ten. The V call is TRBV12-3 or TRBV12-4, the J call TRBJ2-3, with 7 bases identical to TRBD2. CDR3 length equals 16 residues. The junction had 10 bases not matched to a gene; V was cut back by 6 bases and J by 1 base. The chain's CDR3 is CASSWLLTSGTDTQYF. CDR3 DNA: TGTGCCAGCAGCTGGCTCCTCACTAGCGGCACAGATACGCAGTATTTT.